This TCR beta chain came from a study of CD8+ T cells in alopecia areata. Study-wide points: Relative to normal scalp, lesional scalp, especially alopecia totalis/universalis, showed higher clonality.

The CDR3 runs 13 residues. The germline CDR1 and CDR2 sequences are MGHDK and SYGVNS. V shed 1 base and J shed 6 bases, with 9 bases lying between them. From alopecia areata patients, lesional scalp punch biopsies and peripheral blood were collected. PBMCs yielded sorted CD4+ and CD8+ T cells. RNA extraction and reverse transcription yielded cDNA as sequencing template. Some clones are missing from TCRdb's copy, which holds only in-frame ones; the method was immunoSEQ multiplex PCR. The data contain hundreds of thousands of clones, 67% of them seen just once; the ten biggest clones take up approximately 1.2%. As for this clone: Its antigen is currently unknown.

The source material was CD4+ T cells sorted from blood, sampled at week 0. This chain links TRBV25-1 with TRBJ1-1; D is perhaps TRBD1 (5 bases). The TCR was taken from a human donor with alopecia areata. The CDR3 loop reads CASSEWGDAEAFF. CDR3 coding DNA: TGTGCCAGCAGTGAATGGGGGGACGCTGAAGCTTTCTTT.